The 27 T cell receptor beta chains given below trace back to one sample, sequenced in a study of PD-1 blockade in classical Hodgkin lymphoma. Each patient relapsed following autologous stem cell transplantation, and prior brentuximab vedotin exposure differed. Method: immunoSEQ multiplex PCR; TCRdb's copy keeps in-frame clones and lacks some. The sample includes 40,000 or so clones, 85% to 90% seen only once; the top ten take 5.5%. The sample was peripheral blood mononuclear cells (PBMCs), taken before the second cycle of nivolumab. The receptors were gathered from a human donor with classical Hodgkin lymphoma.

V usage is TRBV10-2 and J usage is TRBJ1-5; tentatively, D is TRBD1 (5 bases). Germline values: CDR1 WSHSY, CDR2 SAAADI. Trimming left V 3 bases short and J 7 bases short, with 22 bases between. This CDR3 comprises 17 residues. CDR3 protein: CASSEWGEGIGSQPQHF. The CDR3 bases are TGCGCCAGCAGTGAATGGGGGGAAGGAATAGGCAGCCAGCCCCAGCATTTT.

J is TRBJ1-5 and V is TRBV28; D is undetermined. V was shortened by 7 bases and J by 6 bases, with 10 bases between the two germline ends. This CDR3 region has 12 residues. CDR1 MDHEN and CDR2 SYDVKM come from the germline V gene. CDR3 coding DNA: TGTGCCAGCAAGTCCGGCGGTCAGCCCCAGCATTTT. The encoded protein is CASKSGGQPQHF.

The chain uses TRBV29-1 and TRBJ2-5; the D is unclear. Looked up from germline, CDR1 is SQVTM and CDR2 is ANQGSEA. The V end was cut by 4 bases, the J end by 5 bases, with 5 bases between. The CDR3 is made up of 10 amino acids. In DNA, the CDR3 is TGCAGCGTTGGAGGTGAGACCCAGTACTTC. Encoded protein: CSVGGETQYF.

CDR3 residues: CASSLRVRGPDEQYF. In DNA, the CDR3 is TGCGCCAGCAGCTTGAGGGTCAGGGGCCCCGACGAGCAGTACTTC. V is TRBV5-1 and J is TRBJ2-7; D may be TRBD1 (6 bases). Trimming stripped 1 base from V and 5 bases from J, with 16 bases between. Germline V lookup: CDR1 SGHRS, CDR2 YFSETQ. The CDR3 spans 15 residues.

J is TRBJ1-2 and V is TRBV7-9; 9 nucleotides agree with TRBD1. The CDR3 has 13 residues. V lost 4 bases to trimming and J lost 7 bases; unmatched junction nucleotides: 4. Germline values: CDR1 SEHNR, CDR2 FQNEAQ (reference sequence). The CDR3 DNA reads as TGTGCCAGCAGCTCGACAGGGGGAGGTGGCTACACCTTC. Amino acid sequence: CASSSTGGGGYTF.

V gene TRBV6-5 combines with J gene TRBJ2-5; a weak D match, TRBD1 (5 bases). The CDR3 has 13 residues. The germline V gene has CDR1 MNHEY and CDR2 SVGAGI. V shed 1 base and J shed 5 bases, with 8 bases lying between them. CDR3 nucleotide sequence: TGTGCCAGCAGTTACTGGCAGGGTGAGACCCAGTACTTC. Translating it yields CASSYWQGETQYF.

This sequence joins TRBV14 and TRBJ2-5, with 8 nucleotides matching TRBD2. The V gene's germline CDR1 is SGHDN and CDR2 FVKESK. This CDR3 is built from 15 residues. The ends lost 6 bases at V and 3 bases at J; junction bases unmatched: 9. CDR3 bases: TGTGCCAGCAGTACGACCGGGACTAGGAAAGAGACCCAGTACTTC. Its protein product is CASSTTGTRKETQYF.

J is TRBJ2-2 and V is TRBV5-1; maybe TRBD2 (7 bases). V was pared by 4 bases and J by 2 bases, with 15 bases between. The CDR3 has 16 amino acids. CDR1 and CDR2 (germline): SGHRS, YFSETQ. The CDR3 coding sequence is TGCGCCAGCAGCCCACTTGGGGGGGCCAACACCGGGGAGCTGTTTTTT. It specifies CASSPLGGANTGELFF. The full variable domain, completed using reference TRBV5-1 and TRBJ2-2, is KAGVTQTPRYLIKTRGQQVTLSCSPISGHRSVSWYQQTPGQGLQFLFEYFSETQRNKGNFPGRFSGRQFSNSRSEMNVSTLELGDSALYLCASSPLGGANTGELFFGEGSRLTVL.

There are a few counts of this clone. V and J are TRBV10-3 and TRBJ1-2; 10 positions match TRBD1. The CDR3 contains 17 residues. With 6 bases clipped from V and 4 bases from J, the junction kept 14 bases outside the gene matches. From germline, CDR1 is ENHRY and CDR2 SYGVKD. CDR3 bases: TGTGCCATCAGAGCCGGGACAGGGGACGGATTAAGCTATGGCTACACCTTC. Amino acid sequence: CAIRAGTGDGLSYGYTF.

The J gene is TRBJ2-7, the V gene TRBV28; 8 nucleotides agree with TRBD1. Germline CDR1 MDHEN, CDR2 SYDVKM. The CDR3 runs to 17 residues. V shed 3 bases, J shed 3 bases, and the junction held 13 bases outside the gene matches. The CDR3 sequence: CASSFSPRGRNGYEQYF. The CDR3 DNA sequence: TGTGCCAGCAGTTTTTCTCCCAGGGGGCGCAACGGCTACGAGCAGTACTTC.

In nucleotides, the CDR3 is TGTGCCAGCAGCTTGGGAGGCGTAGCGGGGGGGTCGTCGCAGTTCTTC. Translating gives CASSLGGVAGGSSQFF. V is TRBV5-4 and J is TRBJ2-1, with TRBD2 identical over 11 bases. This CDR3 is 16 amino acids long. The V and J ends lost 0 bases and 12 bases, in that order; junction bases with no gene match: 11. From germline, CDR1 is SGHNT and CDR2 YYREEE (reference sequence).

The rearrangement uses TRBV28 and TRBJ2-5; D is possibly TRBD1 (5 bases). This CDR3 is built from 14 residues. V dropped 6 bases and J dropped 1 base, with 12 bases sitting between them. Germline lookup yields CDR1 MDHEN and CDR2 SYDVKM. The DNA of the CDR3 is TGTGCCAGCAGCAAGGACACCCTCCAAGAGACCCAGTACTTC. It codes for CASSKDTLQETQYF.

This chain links TRBV19 with TRBJ1-3; no firm D call. This CDR3 has 17 residues. Germline V CDR1 and CDR2: LNHDA, SQIVND (reference sequence). The germline V and J ends were trimmed by 3 bases and 1 base, with 16 bases remaining between them. The CDR3 nucleotides read TGTGCCAGTAGTATGATGGCCTTCGAACGATCTGGAAACACCATATATTTT. It specifies CASSMMAFERSGNTIYF.

As regards this clone: Within the sample, other DNA sequences also encode this same CDR3. CDR3 amino acids: CASSEVYTDTQYF. The CDR3 region has the DNA TGTGCCAGCAGTGAGGTCTACACAGATACGCAGTATTTT. The chain is built from TRBV6-1 and TRBJ2-3; D gene uncertain. The CDR3 extends over 13 amino acids. Germline V CDR1 and CDR2: MNHNS, SASEGT. The ends were cut back, 3 bases at V and 2 bases at J, with 6 bases in the middle.

The CDR3 spells CASSSRYDRGISEAFF. CDR3 in DNA: TGTGCCAGCAGCTCCCGGTATGACAGGGGGATTTCTGAAGCTTTCTTT. The gene calls are TRBV7-8 and TRBJ1-1, with 9 bases matching TRBD1. The germline V gene encodes CDR1 SGHVS and CDR2 FQNEAQ. Trimming took 4 bases from V and 6 from J; bases not matched to a gene: 12. This CDR3 spans 16 amino acids.

In regard to this clone: Different DNA sequences within this sample yield the same CDR3. The chain carries TRBV6-5 and TRBJ2-5, with D unresolved. CDR3 length: 14 amino acids. The V gene lost 0 bases and the J gene lost 2 bases, with 7 bases spanning the gap. Per the germline V gene, CDR1 is MNHEY and CDR2 is SVGAGI. CDR3: CASSYSPGQETQYF. As DNA, the CDR3 is TGTGCCAGCAGTTACTCGCCAGGACAAGAGACCCAGTACTTC.

V gene TRBV19 combines with J gene TRBJ1-5, with 8 bases that match TRBD1. The CDR3 runs to 16 residues. Trimming removed 1 base from V and 6 bases from J; junction bases left unmatched: 8. Germline V gene lookup returns CDR1 LNHDA and CDR2 SQIVND (reference sequence). CDR3 sequence reads: CASSIVQGALSQPQHF. The CDR3 region has the DNA TGTGCCAGTAGTATAGTTCAGGGGGCGCTGAGTCAGCCCCAGCATTTT.

The J gene is TRBJ2-7, the V gene TRBV19, with 7 bases identical to TRBD1. The CDR3 extends over 15 amino acids. Trimming took 3 bases from V and 1 from J; bases not matched to a gene: 6. From germline, CDR1 is LNHDA and CDR2 SQIVND (reference sequence). The CDR3 protein is CASSIQGRGSYEQYF. The CDR3 coding sequence is TGTGCCAGTAGTATTCAGGGCAGGGGGTCCTACGAGCAGTACTTC.

The chain combines TRBV7-9 with TRBJ2-5; TRBD2 matches at 12 bases. The CDR3 consists of 17 residues. V shed 5 bases, J shed 5 bases, and the junction held 12 bases outside the gene matches. The germline V gene encodes CDR1 SEHNR and CDR2 FQNEAQ (reference sequence). The DNA of the CDR3 is TGTGCCAGCAGCCCCTGGGGGCTAGCGGGAGGGCCCGAGACCCAGTACTTC. Protein sequence: CASSPWGLAGGPETQYF.

V gene TRBV4-1 combines with J gene TRBJ1-4, with a weak D call TRBD1 (6 bases). V was shortened by 1 base and J by 4 bases, with 13 bases between the two germline ends. This CDR3 region has 16 residues. CDR1 is MGHRA and CDR2 is YSYEKL in the germline V gene. The CDR3 loop reads CASSQGLGGINEKLFF. CDR3 sequence (DNA): TGCGCCAGCAGCCAAGGACTAGGGGGGATTAATGAAAAACTGTTTTTT.

The rearrangement uses TRBV28 and TRBJ1-4; no clear D. V lost 5 bases to trimming and J lost 7 bases, with 23 bases between them. Germline V gene lookup returns CDR1 MDHEN and CDR2 SYDVKM. The CDR3 has 17 residues. As DNA, the CDR3 is TGTGCCAGCAGTCTCACGGACGGGAGCCAGAGAAGTGAAAAACTGTTTTTT. This translates into CASSLTDGSQRSEKLFF.

CDR3 bases: TGTGCCAGCAGAGGGGGGGGGTTCCGGGAAGCTACCTACGAGCAGTACTTC. It specifies CASRGGGFREATYEQYF. The chain is built from TRBV28 and TRBJ2-7, with a possible D match to TRBD2 (7 bases). The CDR3 consists of 17 residues. Trimming took off 6 bases at V and 2 bases at J, with 23 bases between the two ends. Germline CDR1 reads MDHEN; CDR2 reads SYDVKM. Variable domain in full (rest from reference TRBV28 and TRBJ2-7): DVKVTQSSRYLVKRTGEKVFLECVQDMDHENMFWYRQDPGLGLRLIYFSYDVKMKEKGDIPEGYSVSREKKERFSLILESASTNQTSMYLCASRGGGFREATYEQYFGPGTRLTVT.

J is TRBJ2-1 and V is TRBV6-5; 11 bases are shared with TRBD2. This CDR3 region has 15 residues. The V segment lost 5 bases and the J segment 9 bases; nucleotides outside the gene matches: 9. Germline V gene lookup returns CDR1 MNHEY and CDR2 SVGAGI. DNA for the CDR3: TGTGCCAGCAGTCCTACCGGGACTAGCGGAGGTGAGCAGTTCTTC. Amino acids: CASSPTGTSGGEQFF.

For this clone: Other DNA variants within this sample encode the same CDR3. The chain employs TRBV9 and TRBJ2-3, with D uncertain. Deletions cut 0 bases from V and 2 bases from J, with 4 bases between. The germline V gene encodes CDR1 SGDLS and CDR2 YYNGEE. This CDR3 has 13 residues. The CDR3, as DNA: TGTGCCAGCAGCGTAGCAACCACAGATACGCAGTATTTT. It translates to CASSVATTDTQYF.

V and J are TRBV9 and TRBJ2-7, with TRBD1 matching 9 bases. Unmatched junction bases numbered 7, after V lost 6 bases and J lost 0 bases. The CDR3 has 15 amino acids. Per the germline V gene, CDR1 is SGDLS and CDR2 is YYNGEE. Here the CDR3 reads CASTPGQGTSYEQYF. CDR3 sequence (DNA): TGTGCCAGCACCCCGGGACAGGGCACCTCCTACGAGCAGTACTTC.

CDR3 coding DNA: TGTGCCAGCAATTCGGGTGGGGGATTTTTGGAGACCCAGTACTTC. Translating gives CASNSGGGFLETQYF. V and J are TRBV6-1 and TRBJ2-5; either TRBD1 or TRBD2 may fit D (5 bases each). The CDR3 sequence is 15 residues long. Per germline, CDR1 MNHNS and CDR2 SASEGT. Trimming pared 7 bases from V and 5 bases from J, leaving 20 bases between.

J is TRBJ2-2 and V is TRBV6-1; no reliable D call. The length of the CDR3 is 11 residues. V lost 10 bases, J lost 3 bases, and 6 bases lay in between. Germline V lookup: CDR1 MNHNS, CDR2 SASEGT. CDR3 sequence (DNA): TGTGCCACCTCGGACACCGGGGAGCTGTTTTTT. This codes for CATSDTGELFF.